Each of the 27 T cell receptor beta chains below was sequenced from the same sample in a study of blood T cells in healthy people across ages. A second PCR, run for roughly 7 to 11 cycles, used a sample-barcoded 5' primer plus a J-beta primer mix. TCRdb redid the calling of the 5' RACE reads with MiXCR, one entry per CDR3 protein. Among around 1,100,000 distinct CDR3 sequences, 30% to 40% were seen once, and the ten largest hold over 10%. The sample comprised blood. These receptors originate from a man aged 18 to 30 in good health.

The CDR3 DNA follows: TGCGCCAGCAGCCAAGAACAGAACCGAAACTATGGCTACACCTTC. Translating gives CASSQEQNRNYGYTF. This chain connects TRBV4-3 to TRBJ1-2, with D unresolved. The V gene's germline CDR1 is LGHNA and CDR2 YSLEER. The germline V and J ends were trimmed by 0 bases and 2 bases, with 10 bases remaining between them. The CDR3 is 15 residues long.

This clonotype was counted many times. The rearrangement uses TRBV14 and TRBJ2-1, with D tentatively TRBD1 (6 bases). CDR1 and CDR2 (germline): SGHDN, FVKESK. The CDR3 loop spans 15 amino acids. Trimming stripped 1 base from V and 7 bases from J, with 14 bases between. CDR3 DNA: TGTGCCAGCAGCCAAGTACAGGGCCTCTGGAATGAGCAGTTCTTC. This sequence encodes CASSQVQGLWNEQFF.

The J gene is TRBJ2-4, the V gene TRBV5-1; D unclear. This CDR3 is 14 amino acids long. Deletions cut 2 bases from V and 8 bases from J, with 14 bases between. Germline CDR1 is SGHRS and CDR2 is YFSETQ. CDR3 nucleotide sequence: TGCGCCAGCAGCTTAGAGAAGGGCGCTGACATTCAGTACTTC. Protein: CASSLEKGADIQYF. Using reference TRBV5-1 and TRBJ2-4 for the parts outside the CDR3, the full variable domain is KAGVTQTPRYLIKTRGQQVTLSCSPISGHRSVSWYQQTPGQGLQFLFEYFSETQRNKGNFPGRFSGRQFSNSRSEMNVSTLELGDSALYLCASSLEKGADIQYFGAGTRLSVL.

This clonotype was seen only a few times. V gene TRBV4-3 combines with J gene TRBJ2-5; 7 bases are shared with TRBD1. This CDR3 comprises 15 residues. J gave up 1 base and V 2 bases, and 4 bases lay outside the gene matches. The germline gives CDR1 LGHNA, CDR2 YSLEER. CDR3 DNA: TGCGCCAGCAGCCAACAATGGGACAGCCAAGAGACCCAGTACTTC. Translating gives CASSQQWDSQETQYF.

This clonotype came up many times. Written as DNA, the CDR3 is TGTGCCAGCAGCTTGGAGACAGGGTCCTACAATGAGCAGTTCTTC. It codes for CASSLETGSYNEQFF. The chain combines TRBV5-5 with TRBJ2-1, with 7 bases aligning to TRBD1. Per germline, CDR1 SGHKS and CDR2 YYEKEE (reference sequence). The CDR3 totals 15 residues. V shed 0 bases and J 1 base; nucleotides not matched to a gene: 1.

Comment on this clonotype: One end of the junction fails to match germline, which may point to a read error. The gene calls are TRBV3-1 and TRBJ2-1; D call uncertain. There are 15 residues in the CDR3. Germline V gene data show CDR1 as LGHDT and CDR2 as YNNKEL (reference sequence). The CDR3 here is CASNQEILLRSEQFF. The CDR3 DNA is TGTGCCAGCAACCAAGAGATCCTGTTGAGGAGTGAGCAGTTCTTC.

This rearrangement joins TRBV15 to TRBJ1-5; TRBD1 matches at 7 bases. Per the germline V gene, CDR1 is LNHNV and CDR2 is YYDKDF (reference sequence). V shed 1 base, J shed 4 bases, and the junction held 4 bases outside the gene matches. The CDR3 extends over 15 amino acids. CDR3 loop: CATSRVSRGNQPQHF. CDR3 nucleotides: TGTGCCACCAGCAGAGTCTCCAGGGGGAATCAGCCCCAGCATTTT.

V and J are TRBV27 and TRBJ2-3; D possibly matches TRBD1 or TRBD2 (6 bases each). Germline V gives CDR1 MNHEY, CDR2 SMNVEV (reference sequence). V dropped 4 bases and J dropped 0 bases, with 17 bases sitting between them. This CDR3 comprises 17 residues. The CDR3 nucleotides read TGTGCCAGCAGTTCATCCTCGGGGGCCTCTAGCACAGATACGCAGTATTTT. Amino acid sequence: CASSSSSGASSTDTQYF.

The chain is built from TRBV25-1 and TRBJ1-6, with D uncertain. Germline assignment: CDR1 MGHDK and CDR2 SYGVNS. The CDR3 runs 14 residues. Deletions cut 3 bases from V and 13 bases from J, with 16 bases between. The DNA for the CDR3 is TGTGCCAGCAGTGACCACAGCCGAATAGGGCCCCTCCACTTT. This gives the protein CASSDHSRIGPLHF.

The V call is TRBV12-3 or TRBV12-4, the J call TRBJ1-6; D remains unclear. This CDR3 region has 12 residues. The V end lost 5 bases, the J end lost 7 bases, and 6 bases lay between the germline ends. CDR3 nucleotide sequence: TGTGCCAGCAGTCACGGCAATTCACCCCTCCACTTT. It translates to CASSHGNSPLHF.

The CDR3 here is CATSRGVYNEQFF. CDR3 in DNA: TGTGCCACCAGCAGGGGGGTTTACAATGAGCAGTTCTTC. This sequence joins TRBV15 and TRBJ2-1; D is possibly TRBD1 or TRBD2 (5 bases each). Trimming left V 3 bases short and J 4 bases short, with 7 bases between. This CDR3 comprises 13 residues. Germline V CDR1 and CDR2: LNHNV, YYDKDF (reference sequence).

The V call is TRBV20-1, the J call TRBJ1-3, with 7 bases that match TRBD1. The CDR3 contains 15 residues. Trimming removed 0 bases from V and 0 bases from J; junction bases left unmatched: 2. Germline lookup yields CDR1 DFQATT and CDR2 SNEGSKA (reference sequence). CDR3 in DNA: TGCAGTGCTAGAGACAGGGGGAGCTCTGGAAACACCATATATTTT. This codes for CSARDRGSSGNTIYF.

The chain employs TRBV5-1 and TRBJ2-2; 7 nucleotides agree with TRBD1. V was clipped by 0 bases and J by 5 bases; unmatched bases: 4. Germline V gene data show CDR1 as SGHRS and CDR2 as YFSETQ. The CDR3 runs to 15 residues. The CDR3 loop reads CASSLEGGRTGELFF. For the CDR3, the DNA is TGCGCCAGCAGCTTGGAAGGGGGCAGGACCGGGGAGCTGTTTTTT. Variable domain in full (rest from reference TRBV5-1 and TRBJ2-2): KAGVTQTPRYLIKTRGQQVTLSCSPISGHRSVSWYQQTPGQGLQFLFEYFSETQRNKGNFPGRFSGRQFSNSRSEMNVSTLELGDSALYLCASSLEGGRTGELFFGEGSRLTVL.

This sequence joins TRBV30 and TRBJ1-5; D not certain. This CDR3 region has 13 residues. The V and J ends lost 0 bases and 1 base respectively, with 4 bases between them. Germline V lookup: CDR1 GTSNPN, CDR2 SVGIG (reference sequence). CDR3 in amino acids: CAWSVRSNQPQHF. DNA for the CDR3: TGTGCCTGGAGTGTACGGAGCAATCAGCCCCAGCATTTT.

The V and J genes are TRBV9 and TRBJ2-5, with 7 bases lining up with TRBD1. This CDR3 is built from 17 residues. With 2 bases clipped from V and 1 base from J, the junction kept 11 bases outside the gene matches. Germline CDR1 is SGDLS and CDR2 is YYNGEE. This CDR3 reads CASSVLGTVESQETQYF. In nucleotides, the CDR3 is TGTGCCAGCAGCGTCTTGGGGACAGTAGAATCCCAAGAGACCCAGTACTTC.

This chain connects TRBV7-2 to TRBJ1-6; 9 bases are shared with TRBD1. V gave up 5 bases and J gave up 7 bases; unmatched junction bases: 6. The CDR3 is 15 residues long. CDR1 is SGHTA and CDR2 is FQGNSA in the germline V gene. Here the CDR3 DNA reads TGTGCCAGCAGCGTACAGGGGGCCGTGAATTCACCCCTCCACTTT. Translation gives CASSVQGAVNSPLHF. Using reference TRBV7-2 and TRBJ1-6 for the parts outside the CDR3, the full variable domain is GAGVSQSPSNKVTEKGKDVELRCDPISGHTALYWYRQSLGQGLEFLIYFQGNSAPDKSGLPSDRFSAERTGGSVSTLTIQRTQQEDSAVYLCASSVQGAVNSPLHFGNGTRLTVT.

This chain links TRBV7-3 with TRBJ2-4; no clear D gene. The CDR3 has 16 residues. CDR1 and CDR2 (germline): SGHTA, FQGTGA. Between the trimmed V and J ends, which lost 2 bases and 2 bases, there was a span of 13 bases. CDR3 loop: CASSLGVMGSKNIQYF. For the CDR3, the DNA is TGTGCCAGCAGCTTAGGCGTTATGGGATCCAAAAACATTCAGTACTTC.

This clonotype was seen only a few times. The rearrangement joins TRBV4-1 to TRBJ2-1; unclear D gene. The V gene lost 0 bases and the J gene lost 5 bases, with 8 bases spanning the gap. Germline V CDR1 and CDR2: MGHRA, YSYEKL. CDR3 size: 14 residues. The CDR3 loop is CASSQDTTDNEQFF. CDR3 nucleotides: TGCGCCAGCAGCCAAGATACGACGGACAATGAGCAGTTCTTC.

The chain is built from TRBV7-2 and TRBJ1-2, with unresolved D. Trimming took 7 bases from V and 8 from J, leaving 17 bases between them. The CDR3 is 13 residues long. Germline-derived CDR1 and CDR2 are SGHTA and FQGNSA. As DNA, the CDR3 is TGTGCCAGCATCGAATCGGGTGATGAGGGCTACACCTTC. This encodes CASIESGDEGYTF.

The chain uses TRBV13 and TRBJ1-6; no reliable D call. V was shortened by 5 bases and J by 2 bases, with 13 bases between the two germline ends. Germline loops: CDR1 PRHDT, CDR2 FYEKMQ (reference sequence). The CDR3 consists of 16 residues. The CDR3 region has the DNA TGTGCCAGCAGCCTCGCTGGAGACCCCTATAATTCACCCCTCCACTTT. The encoded protein is CASSLAGDPYNSPLHF. Based on the CDR3 plus reference TRBV13 and TRBJ1-6, the full variable domain is AAGVIQSPRHLIKEKRETATLKCYPIPRHDTVYWYQQGPGQDPQFLISFYEKMQSDKGSIPDRFSAQQFSDYHSELNMSSLELGDSALYFCASSLAGDPYNSPLHFGNGTRLTVT.

The genes are TRBV7-3 and TRBJ2-2; no clear D. V was cut by 5 bases and J by 7 bases, with 11 bases left in between. Germline V gives CDR1 SGHTA, CDR2 FQGTGA. CDR3 length: 13 amino acids. CDR3: CASSTQSLGELFF. CDR3 coding DNA: TGTGCCAGCAGCACACAATCCCTCGGGGAGCTGTTTTTT.

Only a few counts were recorded for this clonotype. The CDR3 sequence: CASSLAFGQGDGYTF. CDR3 sequence (DNA): TGTGCCAGCAGCTTAGCCTTCGGACAGGGAGATGGCTACACCTTC. The chain carries TRBV7-2 and TRBJ1-2; 8 positions agree with TRBD1. Germline trimming cut 0 bases from V and 6 bases from J; bases unmatched to any gene: 6. Germline assignment: CDR1 SGHTA and CDR2 FQGNSA. The CDR3 contains 15 residues.

Here the CDR3 DNA reads TGTGCCAGCAGTCCGCGTCTCTCTGGGGCCAACGTCCTGACTTTC. Translation: CASSPRLSGANVLTF. V and J are TRBV6-6 and TRBJ2-6; no firm D call. Germline values: CDR1 MNHNY, CDR2 SVGAGI (reference sequence). V was cut by 5 bases and J by 0 bases, with 8 bases left in between. CDR3 size: 15 residues.

The J gene is TRBJ1-2, the V gene TRBV6-1, with no clear D. Germline V gene data show CDR1 as MNHNS and CDR2 as SASEGT. The CDR3 is 15 amino acids. Trimming left V 2 bases short and J 0 bases short, with 10 bases between. As DNA, the CDR3 is TGTGCCAGCAGTGAACTCGTTAGAGCTAACTATGGCTACACCTTC. This codes for CASSELVRANYGYTF.

The chain recombines TRBV3-1 with TRBJ2-1; D gene ambiguous. CDR1 and CDR2 from the germline V gene are LGHDT and YNNKEL (reference sequence). Deletions cut 3 bases from V and 2 bases from J, with 8 bases between. The CDR3 has 14 residues. CDR3 coding DNA: TGTGCCAGCAGCCATGCTGCCGCCTACAATGAGCAGTTCTTC. This sequence encodes CASSHAAAYNEQFF.

This clonotype was counted between two and nine times. The gene calls are TRBV27 and TRBJ1-5; D might be TRBD1 (5 bases). Germline V gene data show CDR1 as MNHEY and CDR2 as SMNVEV (reference sequence). V was shortened by 6 bases and J by 5 bases, with 17 bases between the two germline ends. The CDR3 length is 15 residues. The CDR3 bases are TGTGCCAGCAGGCCAAGGGGTTATAGGGATCAGCCCCAGCATTTT. It codes for CASRPRGYRDQPQHF.

The chain combines TRBV11-2 with TRBJ1-2; D remains ambiguous. The CDR3 consists of 16 residues. With 2 bases removed from V and 8 bases from J, the gap between germline ends came to 21 bases. In germline, CDR1 is SGHAT, CDR2 FQNNGV. The CDR3 here is CASSLNYGLGTGGYTF. The CDR3 bases are TGTGCCAGCAGCTTAAATTACGGACTCGGCACGGGAGGCTACACCTTC.